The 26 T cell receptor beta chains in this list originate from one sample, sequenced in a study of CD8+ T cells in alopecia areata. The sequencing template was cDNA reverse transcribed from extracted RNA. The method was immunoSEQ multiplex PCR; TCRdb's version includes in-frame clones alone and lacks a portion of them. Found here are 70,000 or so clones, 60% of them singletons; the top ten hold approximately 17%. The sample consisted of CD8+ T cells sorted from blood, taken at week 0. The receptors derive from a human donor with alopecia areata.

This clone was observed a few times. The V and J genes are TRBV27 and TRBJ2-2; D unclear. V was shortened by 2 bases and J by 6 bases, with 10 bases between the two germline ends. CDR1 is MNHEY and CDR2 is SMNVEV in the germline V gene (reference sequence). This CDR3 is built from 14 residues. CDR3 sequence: CASSLIGIAGELFF. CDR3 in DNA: TGTGCCAGCAGTTTAATAGGGATAGCCGGGGAGCTGTTTTTT.

CDR3 nucleotides: TGCGCCAGCAGCGCCTCTAGCGGGAGCTACGAGCAGTACTTC. Its protein product is CASSASSGSYEQYF. This rearrangement joins TRBV5-1 to TRBJ2-7, with 10 positions matching TRBD2. In germline, CDR1 is SGHRS, CDR2 YFSETQ. The CDR3 is 14 residues long. V shed 4 bases and J 3 bases; nucleotides not matched to a gene: 4.

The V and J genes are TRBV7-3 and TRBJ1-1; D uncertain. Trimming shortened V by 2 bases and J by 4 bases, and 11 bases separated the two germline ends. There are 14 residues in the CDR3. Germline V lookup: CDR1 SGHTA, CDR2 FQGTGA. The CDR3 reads CASSLVESSTEAFF. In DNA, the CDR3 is TGTGCCAGCAGCTTAGTAGAGTCTAGCACTGAAGCTTTCTTT.

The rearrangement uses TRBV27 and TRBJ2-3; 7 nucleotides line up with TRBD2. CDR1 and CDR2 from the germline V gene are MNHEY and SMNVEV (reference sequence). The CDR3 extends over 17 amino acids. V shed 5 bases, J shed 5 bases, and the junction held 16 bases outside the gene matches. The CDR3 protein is CASSPSFGAGAVDTQYF. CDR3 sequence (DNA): TGTGCCAGCAGTCCCTCCTTCGGGGCGGGAGCGGTAGATACGCAGTATTTT.

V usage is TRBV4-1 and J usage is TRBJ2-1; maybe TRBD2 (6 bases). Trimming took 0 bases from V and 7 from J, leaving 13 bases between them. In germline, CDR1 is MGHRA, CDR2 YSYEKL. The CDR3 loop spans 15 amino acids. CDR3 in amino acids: CASSQDRRSGNEQFF. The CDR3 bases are TGCGCCAGCAGCCAAGATCGCAGAAGCGGGAATGAGCAGTTCTTC.

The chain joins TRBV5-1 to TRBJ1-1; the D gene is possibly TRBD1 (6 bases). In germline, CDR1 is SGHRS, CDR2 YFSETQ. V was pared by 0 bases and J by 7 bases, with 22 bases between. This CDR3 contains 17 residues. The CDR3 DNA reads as TGCGCCAGCAGCTTGGGGTTCTACTCAGGGGTTAACGGTGAAGCTTTCTTT. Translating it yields CASSLGFYSGVNGEAFF.

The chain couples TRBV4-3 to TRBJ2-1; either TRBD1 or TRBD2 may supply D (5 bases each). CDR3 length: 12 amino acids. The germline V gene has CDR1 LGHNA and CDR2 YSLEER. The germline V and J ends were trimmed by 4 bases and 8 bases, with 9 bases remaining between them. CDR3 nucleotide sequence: TGCGCCAGCAGCCGCCAGGGAGATGAGCAGTTCTTC. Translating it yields CASSRQGDEQFF.

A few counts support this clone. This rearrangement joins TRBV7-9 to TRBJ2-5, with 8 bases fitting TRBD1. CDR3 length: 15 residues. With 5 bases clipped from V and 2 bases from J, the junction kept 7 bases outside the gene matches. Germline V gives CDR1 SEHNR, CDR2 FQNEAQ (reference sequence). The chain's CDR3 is CASSGQGQAQETQYF. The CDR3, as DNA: TGTGCCAGCAGCGGGCAGGGACAGGCTCAAGAGACCCAGTACTTC.

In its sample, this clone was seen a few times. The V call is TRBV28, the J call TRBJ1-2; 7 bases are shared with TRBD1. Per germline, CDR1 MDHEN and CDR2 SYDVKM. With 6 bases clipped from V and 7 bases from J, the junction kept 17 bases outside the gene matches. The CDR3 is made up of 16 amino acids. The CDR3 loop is CASSLDREVLSGGYTF. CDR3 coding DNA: TGTGCCAGCAGCCTCGACAGGGAAGTCCTGTCGGGTGGCTACACCTTC.

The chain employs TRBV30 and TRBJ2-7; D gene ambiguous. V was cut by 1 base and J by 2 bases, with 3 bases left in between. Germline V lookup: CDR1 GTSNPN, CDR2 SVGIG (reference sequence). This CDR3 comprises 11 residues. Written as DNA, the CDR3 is TGTGCCTGGAGTGGGACCTACGAGCAGTACTTC. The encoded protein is CAWSGTYEQYF.

The CDR3 bases are TGCGCCAGCAGCCAAGAGGGACTAGCGGGAGCGGAGACCCAGTACTTC. The encoded protein is CASSQEGLAGAETQYF. The V and J genes are TRBV4-1 and TRBJ2-5, with 14 bases identical to TRBD2. V dropped 0 bases and J dropped 5; count of bases not matched to a gene: 2. CDR3 size: 16 residues. CDR1 and CDR2 (germline): MGHRA, YSYEKL.

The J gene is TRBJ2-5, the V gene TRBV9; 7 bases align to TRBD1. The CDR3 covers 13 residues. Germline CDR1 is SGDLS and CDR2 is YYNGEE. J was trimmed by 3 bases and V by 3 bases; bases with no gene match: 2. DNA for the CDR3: TGTGCCAGCAGCGCCGGGACAGAAGAGACCCAGTACTTC. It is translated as CASSAGTEETQYF.

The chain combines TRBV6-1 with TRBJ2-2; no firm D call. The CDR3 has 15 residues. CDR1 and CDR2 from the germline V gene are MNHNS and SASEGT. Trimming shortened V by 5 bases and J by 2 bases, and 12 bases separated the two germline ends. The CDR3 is CASSSPTDNTGELFF. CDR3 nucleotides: TGTGCCAGCAGTTCGCCGACGGATAACACCGGGGAGCTGTTTTTT.

As DNA, the CDR3 is TGTGCCAGCAGTTCCGGGACCCTGAACTATGGCTACACCTTC. Its protein product is CASSSGTLNYGYTF. The chain recombines TRBV2 with TRBJ1-2, with D perhaps matching TRBD1 (5 bases). The CDR3 has 14 amino acids. Deletions cut 5 bases from V and 2 bases from J, with 12 bases between. The germline gives CDR1 SNHLY, CDR2 FYNNEI. The whole variable domain, remainder taken from reference TRBV2 and TRBJ1-2, is EPEVTQTPSHQVTQMGQEVILRCVPISNHLYFYWYRQILGQKVEFLVSFYNNEISEKSEIFDDQFSVERPDGSNFTLKIRSTKLEDSAMYFCASSSGTLNYGYTFGSGTRLTVV.

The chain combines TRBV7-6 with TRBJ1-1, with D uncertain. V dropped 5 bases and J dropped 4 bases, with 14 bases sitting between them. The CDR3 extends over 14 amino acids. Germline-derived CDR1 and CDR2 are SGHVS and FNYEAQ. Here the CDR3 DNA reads TGTGCCAGCAGCCCAGTAGTCCAAAGCACTGAAGCTTTCTTT. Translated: CASSPVVQSTEAFF.

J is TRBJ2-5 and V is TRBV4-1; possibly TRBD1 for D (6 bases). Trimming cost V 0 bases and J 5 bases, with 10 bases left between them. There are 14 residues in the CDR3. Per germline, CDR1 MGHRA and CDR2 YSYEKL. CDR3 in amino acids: CASSQEGGIETQYF. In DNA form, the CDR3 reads TGCGCCAGCAGCCAAGAAGGGGGAATCGAGACCCAGTACTTC.

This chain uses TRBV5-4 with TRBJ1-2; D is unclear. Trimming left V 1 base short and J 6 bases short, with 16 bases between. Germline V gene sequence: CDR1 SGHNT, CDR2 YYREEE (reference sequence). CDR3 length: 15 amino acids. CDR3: CASSLRTAGWDGYTF. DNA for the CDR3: TGTGCCAGCAGCTTGAGGACTGCGGGGTGGGATGGCTACACCTTC.

CDR3 protein: CASSQVVSHEQFF. The CDR3 DNA is TGCGCCAGCAGCCAAGTTGTAAGTCATGAGCAGTTCTTC. The V call is TRBV4-1, the J call TRBJ2-1; no definite D call. V was clipped by 1 base and J by 8 bases, with 9 bases between them. Germline V gives CDR1 MGHRA, CDR2 YSYEKL. The CDR3 totals 13 residues.

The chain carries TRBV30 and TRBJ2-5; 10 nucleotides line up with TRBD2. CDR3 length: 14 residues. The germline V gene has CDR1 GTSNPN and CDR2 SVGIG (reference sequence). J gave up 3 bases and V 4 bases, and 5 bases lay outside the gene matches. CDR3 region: CAWNVAGGEETQYF. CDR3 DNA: TGTGCCTGGAATGTAGCGGGAGGTGAAGAGACCCAGTACTTC.

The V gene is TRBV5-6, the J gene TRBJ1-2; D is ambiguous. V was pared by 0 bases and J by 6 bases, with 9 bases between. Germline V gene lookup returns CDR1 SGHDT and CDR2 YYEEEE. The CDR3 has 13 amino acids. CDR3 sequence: CASSLAHRDGYTF. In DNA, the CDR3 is TGTGCCAGCAGCTTGGCGCACCGGGATGGCTACACCTTC.

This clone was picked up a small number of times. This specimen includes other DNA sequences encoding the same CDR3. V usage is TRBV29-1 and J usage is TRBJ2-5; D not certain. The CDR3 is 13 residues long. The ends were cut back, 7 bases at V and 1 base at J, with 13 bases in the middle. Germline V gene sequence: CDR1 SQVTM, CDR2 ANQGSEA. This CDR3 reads CSGTTGIQETQYF. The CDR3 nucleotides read TGCAGCGGTACCACGGGTATCCAAGAGACCCAGTACTTC.

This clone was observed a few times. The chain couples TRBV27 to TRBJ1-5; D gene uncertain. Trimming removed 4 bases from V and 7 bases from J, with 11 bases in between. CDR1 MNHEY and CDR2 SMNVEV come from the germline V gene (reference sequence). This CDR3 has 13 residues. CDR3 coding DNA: TGTGCCAGCAGTTCGAAAGGCTGGCAGCCCCAGCATTTT. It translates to CASSSKGWQPQHF.

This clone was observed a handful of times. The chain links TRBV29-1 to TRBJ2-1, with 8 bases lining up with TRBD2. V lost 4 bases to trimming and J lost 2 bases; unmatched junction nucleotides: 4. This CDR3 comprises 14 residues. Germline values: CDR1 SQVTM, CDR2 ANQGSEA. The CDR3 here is CSVARGRPYNEQFF. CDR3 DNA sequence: TGCAGCGTTGCGCGCGGGAGGCCCTACAATGAGCAGTTCTTC.

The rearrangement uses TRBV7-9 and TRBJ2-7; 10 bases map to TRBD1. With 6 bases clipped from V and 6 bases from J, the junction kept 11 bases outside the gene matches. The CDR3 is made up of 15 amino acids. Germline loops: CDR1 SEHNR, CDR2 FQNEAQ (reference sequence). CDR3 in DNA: TGTGCCAGCAGGCGTACCGGGACAGGGGTCCTCGAGCAGTACTTC. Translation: CASRRTGTGVLEQYF.

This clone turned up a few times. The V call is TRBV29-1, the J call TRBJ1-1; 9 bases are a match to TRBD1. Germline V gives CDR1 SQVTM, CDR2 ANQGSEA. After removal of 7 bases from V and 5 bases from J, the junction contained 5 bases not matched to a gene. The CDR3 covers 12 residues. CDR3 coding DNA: TGCAGCGCGGACAGGGGCGGGACTGAAGCTTTCTTT. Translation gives CSADRGGTEAFF.

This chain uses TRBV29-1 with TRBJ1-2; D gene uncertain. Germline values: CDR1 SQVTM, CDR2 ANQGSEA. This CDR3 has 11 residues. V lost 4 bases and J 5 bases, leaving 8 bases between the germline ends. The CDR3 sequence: CSVVDMYGYTF. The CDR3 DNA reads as TGCAGCGTTGTCGACATGTATGGCTACACCTTC.